The rows below give T cell receptor beta chains drawn from one sample of a study of cytomegalovirus exposure and HLA in healthy donors. Profiled with immunoSEQ multiplex PCR; TCRdb holds only in-frame clones, not every one. The sample holds some 120,000 clones, about 70% seen once. Sample: PBMCs. All receptors derive from a woman aged 40 to 49 in good health and CMV-seronegative. The CDR3 runs from the conserved cysteine through the conserved F or W. The order of the fields is D gene, V gene, J gene, clone size, CDR3 DNA, CDR3 protein. A D gene is named only where the DNA matches it firmly. Size tells how often a clone was seen (once, few, many) or the class of an expanded clone, and some rows leave it out.

D gene: TRBD1
V gene: TRBV7-8
J gene: TRBJ2-5
clone size: NA
CDR3 DNA: TGTGCCAGCAGCCGATGGGACAGGGCGGCTCGCGAGACCCAGTACTTC
CDR3 protein: CASSRWDRAARETQYF

D gene: TRBD2
V gene: TRBV11-2
J gene: TRBJ2-3
clone size: NA
CDR3 DNA: TGTGCCAGCAGCCCACCGGGACTAGCACCGCAGTATTTT
CDR3 protein: CASSPPGLAPQYF

D gene: TRBD1
V gene: TRBV5-1
J gene: TRBJ2-3
clone size: once
CDR3 DNA: TGCGCCAGCAGCCTAACCGGGACAGGGGGCATAGGGTCCACAGATACGCAGTATTTT
CDR3 protein: CASSLTGTGGIGSTDTQYF

D gene: TRBD2
V gene: TRBV10-3
J gene: TRBJ2-1
clone size: NA
CDR3 DNA: TGTGCCATCAATCAGCGGGGGGATTACAATGAGCAGTTCTTC
CDR3 protein: CAINQRGDYNEQFF

D gene: NA
V gene: TRBV9
J gene: TRBJ1-1
clone size: NA
CDR3 DNA: TGTGCCAGCAGCGTAGGAGTCCCGGACACTGAAGCTTTCTTT
CDR3 protein: CASSVGVPDTEAFF

D gene: TRBD1
V gene: TRBV7-2
J gene: TRBJ2-1
clone size: NA
CDR3 DNA: TGTGCCAGCAGCCAAGCAGGGGGAATCTACAATGAGCAGTTCTTC
CDR3 protein: CASSQAGGIYNEQFF

D gene: TRBD1
V gene: TRBV7-2
J gene: TRBJ2-7
clone size: NA
CDR3 DNA: TGTGCCAGCAGCTCCAACGACAGGGGCGAGCAGTACTTC
CDR3 protein: CASSSNDRGEQYF

D gene: NA
V gene: TRBV5-4
J gene: TRBJ2-7
clone size: NA
CDR3 DNA: TGTGCCAGCAGCTTGGAGGCAGGCCGATCCTACGAGCAGTACTTC
CDR3 protein: CASSLEAGRSYEQYF

D gene: NA
V gene: TRBV7-3
J gene: TRBJ2-7
clone size: NA
CDR3 DNA: TGTGCCAGCAGCTTATCCCCAGTCCAGTCGTACGAGCAGTACTTC
CDR3 protein: CASSLSPVQSYEQYF

D gene: NA
V gene: TRBV10-3
J gene: TRBJ1-4
clone size: NA
CDR3 DNA: TGTGCCGTCGGCGCGGTCAGAGATGAAAAACTGTTTTTT
CDR3 protein: CAVGAVRDEKLFF

D gene: NA
V gene: TRBV10-3
J gene: TRBJ2-7
clone size: few
CDR3 DNA: TGTGCCATCAGGCCGAGAGCTGGCGAGCAGTACTTC
CDR3 protein: CAIRPRAGEQYF

D gene: TRBD2
V gene: TRBV30
J gene: TRBJ2-1
clone size: NA
CDR3 DNA: TGTGCCTGGAGTGGAAATTACGGGACTAGCGGGAGTGATGAGCAGTTCTTC
CDR3 protein: CAWSGNYGTSGSDEQFF

D gene: NA
V gene: TRBV7-2
J gene: TRBJ1-2
clone size: few
CDR3 DNA: TGTGCCAGCAGCCTCTCACAGGGTTTAGGCTACACCTTC
CDR3 protein: CASSLSQGLGYTF

D gene: TRBD1
V gene: TRBV7-9
J gene: TRBJ1-4
clone size: NA
CDR3 DNA: TGTGCCAGCAGCCCCCCGAGGGGGCAAGATGAAAAACTGTTTTTT
CDR3 protein: CASSPPRGQDEKLFF